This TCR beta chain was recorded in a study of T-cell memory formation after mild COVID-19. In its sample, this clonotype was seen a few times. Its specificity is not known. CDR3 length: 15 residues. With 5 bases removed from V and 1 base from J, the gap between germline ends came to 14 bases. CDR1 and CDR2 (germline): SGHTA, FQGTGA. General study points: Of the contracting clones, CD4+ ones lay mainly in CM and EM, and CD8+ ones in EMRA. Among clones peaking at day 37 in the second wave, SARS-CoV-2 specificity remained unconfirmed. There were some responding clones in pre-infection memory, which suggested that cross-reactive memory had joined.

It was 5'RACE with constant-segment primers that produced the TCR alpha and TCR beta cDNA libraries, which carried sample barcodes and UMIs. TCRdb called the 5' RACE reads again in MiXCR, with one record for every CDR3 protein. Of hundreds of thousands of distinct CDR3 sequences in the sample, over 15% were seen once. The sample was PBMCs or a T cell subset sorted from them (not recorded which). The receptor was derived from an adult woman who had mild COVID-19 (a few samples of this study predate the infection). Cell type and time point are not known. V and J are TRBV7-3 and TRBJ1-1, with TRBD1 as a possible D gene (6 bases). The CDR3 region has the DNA TGTGCCAGCAGCCGTCTCGGGGGCGAGAACACTGAAGCTTTCTTT. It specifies CASSRLGGENTEAFF.